The 8 T cell receptor beta chains below come from one sample, sequenced in a study of T cell responses to AZD1222 COVID-19 vaccine (dated by TCRdb to the early 2020s). The time point tag for this specimen amounts to: baseline before first vaccination. Library creation used the immunoSEQ multiplex PCR assay. Held by TCRdb, this immuneACCESS table contains in-frame sequences only and omits some clones. Under half of the omission traces to an unresolved V gene where checked; the cause of the rest is unknown. The table for this sample lists about 100,000 clones; 85% to 90% of them were counted only once. Around 5% of the sample comes from the top ten. Sequencing used peripheral blood, obtained on day 0 of AZD1222 vaccination. These receptors were obtained from an adult in good health.

This chain joins TRBV5-1 and TRBJ2-3, with 16 bases that match TRBD2. Germline V gene sequence: CDR1 SGHRS, CDR2 YFSETQ. The CDR3 has 17 residues. J gave up 3 bases and V 3 bases, and 4 bases lay outside the gene matches. The CDR3 loop is CASSSGLAGGPTDTQYF. In DNA form, the CDR3 reads TGCGCCAGCAGCTCGGGACTAGCGGGAGGGCCGACAGATACGCAGTATTTT.

This chain links TRBV27 with TRBJ1-5; the D gene is possibly TRBD1 (5 bases). The V gene's germline CDR1 is MNHEY and CDR2 SMNVEV (reference sequence). Trimming took off 6 bases at V and 7 bases at J, with 19 bases between the two ends. The CDR3 spans 15 residues. CDR3 in DNA: TGTGCCAGCAGAGATGACAGACACGAGGGGCAGCCCCAGCATTTT. Protein sequence: CASRDDRHEGQPQHF.

The rearrangement uses TRBV7-9 and TRBJ1-6; unclear D gene. CDR1 is SEHNR and CDR2 is FQNEAQ in the germline V gene (reference sequence). The CDR3 is 13 amino acids. V shed 0 bases and J shed 8 bases, with 5 bases lying between them. For the CDR3, the DNA is TGTGCCAGCAGCTTAGCTAGGGATTCACCCCTCCACTTT. Its protein is CASSLARDSPLHF.

The V and J genes are TRBV11-2 and TRBJ1-5, with TRBD1 identical over 9 bases. V lost 5 bases to trimming and J lost 2 bases; unmatched junction nucleotides: 4. CDR3 length: 15 residues. Germline V gene lookup returns CDR1 SGHAT and CDR2 FQNNGV. The CDR3 coding sequence is TGTGCCAGCAGCGGACGGACAGGGGGCAATCAGCCCCAGCATTTT. It is translated as CASSGRTGGNQPQHF.

V and J are TRBV2 and TRBJ1-1; no definite D call. This CDR3 is 15 amino acids long. Germline V lookup: CDR1 SNHLY, CDR2 FYNNEI. V gave up 6 bases and J gave up 0 bases, with 14 bases separating them. The CDR3 is CASSDGSAMNTEAFF. DNA of the CDR3: TGTGCCAGCAGCGACGGCTCGGCCATGAACACTGAAGCTTTCTTT.

This clone was seen just once. CDR3 sequence (DNA): TGTGCCAGCAGTCGACAGGGGGGACACTACGAGCAGTACTTC. The encoded protein is CASSRQGGHYEQYF. The rearrangement uses TRBV3-1 (or the pseudogene TRBV3-2) and TRBJ2-7, with 9 nucleotides matching TRBD1. The germline gives CDR1 LGHDT, CDR2 YNNKEL (reference sequence). The CDR3 runs to 14 residues. The V segment lost 6 bases and the J segment 3 bases; nucleotides outside the gene matches: 6.

The chain combines TRBV3-1 (or the pseudogene TRBV3-2) with TRBJ1-3; D might be TRBD1 (5 bases). Trimming removed 3 bases at V and 0 bases at J, with 9 bases between. This CDR3 contains 15 residues. Germline CDR1 and CDR2: LGHDT and YNNKEL (reference sequence). CDR3 coding DNA: TGTGCCAGCAGCCAGGGGCAGATCTCTGGAAACACCATATATTTT. It specifies CASSQGQISGNTIYF.

The chain is built from TRBV6-2 or TRBV6-3 and TRBJ2-7, with 10 nucleotides matching TRBD2. V lost 6 bases to trimming and J lost 3 bases; unmatched junction nucleotides: 8. This CDR3 has 15 amino acids. The germline CDR1 and CDR2 sequences are MNHEY and SVGEGT. CDR3 loop: CASSPSGSPYYEQYF. In DNA, the CDR3 is TGTGCCAGCAGCCCTAGCGGGAGCCCTTACTACGAGCAGTACTTC.